The clone carrying this T cell receptor (beta chain) was seen at least ten times. What it recognizes is unknown. TCR beta CDR3 regions were amplified from RNA. Researchers ran a first-round RT-PCR on the TCR CDR3 using the HTBI primer set. Each CDR3 protein is one row after TCRdb ran MiXCR on the multiplex PCR reads. The repertoire holds 300,000 to 450,000 distinct CDR3 sequences, with around 13% as singletons. This entry comes from a study of T cells in Graves' hyperthyroidism and ophthalmopathy. CDR1 is SGHTA, CDR2 FQGTGA, per germline. V was pared by 5 bases and J by 0 bases, with 11 bases between. The CDR3 runs 15 residues. Notes on the study in general: In validation, the model predicted ophthalmopathy. These predictions came a median roughly six months before onset.

Material for sequencing was blood. V gene TRBV7-3 combines with J gene TRBJ2-1; D is undetermined. This receptor was taken from a woman aged 18-30 years with Graves' hyperthyroidism. The CDR3 sequence is CASSPSLSSYNEQFF. The CDR3 nucleotides read TGTGCCAGCAGCCCCTCTTTAAGCTCCTACAATGAGCAGTTCTTC.